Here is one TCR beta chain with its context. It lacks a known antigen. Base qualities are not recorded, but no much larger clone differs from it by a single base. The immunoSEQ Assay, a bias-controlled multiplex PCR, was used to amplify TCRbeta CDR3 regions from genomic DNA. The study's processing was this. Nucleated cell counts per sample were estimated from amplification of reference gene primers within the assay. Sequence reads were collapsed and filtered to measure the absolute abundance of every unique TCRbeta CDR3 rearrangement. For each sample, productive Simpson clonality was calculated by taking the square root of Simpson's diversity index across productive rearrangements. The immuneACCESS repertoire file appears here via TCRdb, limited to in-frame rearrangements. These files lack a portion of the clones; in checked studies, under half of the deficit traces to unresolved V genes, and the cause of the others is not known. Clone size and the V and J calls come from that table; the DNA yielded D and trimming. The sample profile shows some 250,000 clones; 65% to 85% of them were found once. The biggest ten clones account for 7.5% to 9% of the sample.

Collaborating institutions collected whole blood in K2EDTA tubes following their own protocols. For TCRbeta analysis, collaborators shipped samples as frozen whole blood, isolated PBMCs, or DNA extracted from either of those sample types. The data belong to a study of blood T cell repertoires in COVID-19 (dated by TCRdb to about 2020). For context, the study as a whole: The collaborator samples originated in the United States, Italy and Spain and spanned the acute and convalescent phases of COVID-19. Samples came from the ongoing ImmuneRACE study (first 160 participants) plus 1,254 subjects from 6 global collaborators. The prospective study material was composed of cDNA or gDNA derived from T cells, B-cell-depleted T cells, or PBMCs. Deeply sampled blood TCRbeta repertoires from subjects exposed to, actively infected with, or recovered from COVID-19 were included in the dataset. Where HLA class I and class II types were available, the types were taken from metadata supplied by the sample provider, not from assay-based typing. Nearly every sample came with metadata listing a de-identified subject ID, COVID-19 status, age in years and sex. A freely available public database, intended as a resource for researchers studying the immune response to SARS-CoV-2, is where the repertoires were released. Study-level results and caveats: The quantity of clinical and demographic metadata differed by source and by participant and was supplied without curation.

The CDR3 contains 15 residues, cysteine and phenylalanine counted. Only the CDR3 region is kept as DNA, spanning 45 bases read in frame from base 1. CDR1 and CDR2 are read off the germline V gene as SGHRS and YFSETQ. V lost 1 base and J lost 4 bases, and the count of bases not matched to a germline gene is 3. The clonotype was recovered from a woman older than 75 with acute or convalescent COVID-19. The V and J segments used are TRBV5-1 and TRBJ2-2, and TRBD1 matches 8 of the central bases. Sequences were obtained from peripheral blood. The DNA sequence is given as TGCGCCAGCAGCTTGAGGACAGGGCTCACCGGGGAGCTGTTTTTT. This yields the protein CASSLRTGLTGELFF.